The 11 T cell receptor beta chains below were found in one sample sequenced in a study of blood T cells in healthy people across ages. Then a second PCR, running roughly 7 to 11 cycles, was carried out with a sample-barcoded 5' primer and a J-beta primer mix. TCRdb re-called the 5' RACE reads with MiXCR, one entry per CDR3 protein. Of about 640,000 distinct CDR3 sequences in the sample, roughly 53% were seen once. Sequenced input: blood. These receptors were taken from a man in his fifties or sixties in good health.

J is TRBJ1-2 and V is TRBV3-1; TRBD1 matches at 7 bases. The CDR3 runs 13 residues. V was clipped by 1 base and J by 7 bases; unmatched bases: 3. Germline V gene lookup returns CDR1 LGHDT and CDR2 YNNKEL (reference sequence). CDR3 protein: CASSQAGTAGYTF. CDR3 nucleotides: TGTGCCAGCAGCCAAGCCGGGACAGCTGGCTACACCTTC.

In regard to this clonotype: One end of the junction fails to match germline, which may point to a read error. The chain links TRBV4-1 to TRBJ2-4; the D call may be TRBD1 or TRBD2 (5 bases each). The DNA end favors TRBJ2-7, so the J call may be wrong. Germline CDR1 and CDR2: MGHRA and YSYEKL. The CDR3 loop spans 15 amino acids. The CDR3 spells CASGQLPGTANEQYF. The CDR3 DNA reads as TGCGCCAGCGGCCAATTACCGGGGACGGCCAACGAGCAGTACTTC.

This clonotype was observed a handful of times. CDR3 residues: CSVPGTEETQYF. DNA for the CDR3: TGCAGCGTTCCCGGGACTGAAGAGACCCAGTACTTC. The V call is TRBV29-1, the J call TRBJ2-5; D may be TRBD2 (6 bases). Per the germline V gene, CDR1 is SQVTM and CDR2 is ANQGSEA. This CDR3 is built from 12 residues. Trimming took off 5 bases at V and 3 bases at J, with 10 bases between the two ends.

The chain employs TRBV10-1 and TRBJ2-5, with a possible D match to TRBD2 (6 bases). CDR1 and CDR2 (germline): WNHNN, SYGVQD (reference sequence). Deletions cut 3 bases from V and 1 base from J, with 12 bases between. The length of the CDR3 is 15 residues. The CDR3 bases are TGCGCCAGCAGTGATGGGACTGCTTCCCAAGAGACCCAGTACTTC. This codes for CASSDGTASQETQYF.

This clonotype was counted once. The V call is TRBV11-2, the J call TRBJ2-2, with a tentative D call TRBD1 (6 bases). Germline lookup yields CDR1 SGHAT and CDR2 FQNNGV. This CDR3 comprises 14 residues. V was pared by 2 bases and J by 6 bases, with 10 bases between. CDR3 coding DNA: TGTGCCAGCAGCTTACCCACAGGGCCCGGGGAGCTGTTTTTT. Protein sequence: CASSLPTGPGELFF.

This clonotype occurred a few times. The junction shows a germline mismatch at one end, possibly a read error. The CDR3 spells CAISEYLGGQETQYF. The DNA of the CDR3 is TGTGCCATCAGCGAGTACTTGGGCGGCCAAGAGACCCAGTACTTC. The rearrangement uses TRBV10-3 and TRBJ2-4; no clear D gene. The DNA end is a closer match to TRBJ2-5, so the J assignment may be wrong. This CDR3 has 15 amino acids. From germline, CDR1 is ENHRY and CDR2 SYGVKD.

This clonotype was picked up a small number of times. J is TRBJ2-5 and V is TRBV6-2 or TRBV6-3, with D perhaps matching TRBD2 (6 bases). The J call may be in error: the DNA end matches TRBJ2-7 better. The CDR3 runs to 14 residues. The germline V gene has CDR1 MNHEY and CDR2 SVGEGT. This CDR3 reads CASSYSTGVYEQYF. CDR3 sequence (DNA): TGTGCCAGCAGTTACTCGACGGGAGTCTACGAGCAGTACTTC.

The chain carries TRBV12-3 or TRBV12-4 and TRBJ2-4; TRBD2 matches 8 bases. This CDR3 is 15 amino acids long. With 7 bases clipped from V and 8 bases from J, the junction kept 13 bases outside the gene matches. The CDR3 protein is CASTQGPGGPYIQYF. For the CDR3, the DNA is TGTGCCAGCACCCAGGGGCCGGGGGGGCCGTACATTCAGTACTTC.

This chain joins TRBV29-1 and TRBJ2-5; 10 nucleotides match TRBD2. Losses at the gene ends were 2 bases for V and 4 bases for J; bases not matched to a gene: 4. The V gene's germline CDR1 is SQVTM and CDR2 ANQGSEA. The CDR3 spans 14 residues. The CDR3 nucleotides are TGCAGCGTTGAAAAGCGGGGGGGCCCAGAGACCCAGTACTTC. This gives the protein CSVEKRGGPETQYF.

This clonotype has just one count. This chain links TRBV14 with TRBJ2-4, with 7 bases fitting TRBD1. This CDR3 contains 15 residues. Germline CDR1 reads SGHDN; CDR2 reads FVKESK. Germline trimming cut 4 bases from V and 0 bases from J; bases unmatched to any gene: 3. The CDR3 bases are TGTGCCAGCAGCCGGGACAGCCTAGCCAAAAACATTCAGTACTTC. It encodes CASSRDSLAKNIQYF.

The V and J genes are TRBV29-1 and TRBJ2-3; 8 bases agree with TRBD1. This CDR3 region has 13 residues. Germline trimming cut 4 bases from V and 6 bases from J; bases unmatched to any gene: 6. CDR1 is SQVTM, CDR2 ANQGSEA, per germline. The CDR3 DNA reads as TGCAGCGTTGGCCAGGGGGCATGGGATACGCAGTATTTT. This codes for CSVGQGAWDTQYF.